One sample yielded the 18 T cell receptor beta chains listed below, sequenced in a study of blood T cell repertoires in COVID-19. Method: immunoSEQ multiplex PCR; TCRdb's copy keeps in-frame clones and lacks some. The table shows under 300,000 clones, with roughly 79% occurring only once. Sequenced: PBMCs or T cells enriched from blood (not recorded which). The receptor source for this set is a man aged 35-49 years who had recovered from COVID-19.

This clone was picked up a small number of times. The chain has TRBV2 and TRBJ1-2; D is perhaps TRBD1 (5 bases). Germline-derived CDR1 and CDR2 are SNHLY and FYNNEI. This CDR3 is built from 11 residues. Trimming removed 11 bases from V and 6 bases from J, with 13 bases in between. CDR3 sequence reads: CAGSGSNGYTF. The CDR3 coding sequence is TGTGCCGGTTCAGGGTCGAATGGCTACACCTTC.

The chain recombines TRBV5-4 with TRBJ1-3; D gene unclear. The germline V and J ends were trimmed by 0 bases and 1 base, with 8 bases remaining between them. The V gene's germline CDR1 is SGHNT and CDR2 YYREEE (reference sequence). The CDR3 runs 15 residues. Here the CDR3 reads CASSLVPGSGNTIYF. CDR3 nucleotide sequence: TGTGCCAGCAGCTTGGTTCCCGGGTCTGGAAACACCATATATTTT. Variable domain in full (rest from reference TRBV5-4 and TRBJ1-3): ETGVTQSPTHLIKTRGQQVTLRCSSQSGHNTVSWYQQALGQGPQFIFQYYREEENGRGNFPPRFSGLQFPNYSSELNVNALELDDSALYLCASSLVPGSGNTIYFGEGSWLTVV.

The gene calls are TRBV19 and TRBJ1-4; unclear D gene. Germline V gene data show CDR1 as LNHDA and CDR2 as SQIVND (reference sequence). V lost 4 bases and J lost 0, with 9 bases in between. This CDR3 has 15 amino acids. CDR3 in DNA: TGTGCCAGTAGTAGAACAGCTGCAACTAATGAAAAACTGTTTTTT. It yields the protein CASSRTAATNEKLFF.

V gene TRBV14 combines with J gene TRBJ1-2, with no clear D. The CDR3 has 12 residues. The V gene lost 4 bases and the J gene lost 4 bases, with 7 bases spanning the gap. In germline, CDR1 is SGHDN, CDR2 FVKESK. CDR3 coding DNA: TGTGCCAGCAGCCGTTATTCCTATGGCTACACCTTC. Its translation: CASSRYSYGYTF.

V usage is TRBV24-1 and J usage is TRBJ2-3; TRBD1 matches at 8 bases. The CDR3 loop spans 15 amino acids. Germline V lookup: CDR1 KGHDR, CDR2 SFDVKD. The V gene end was trimmed by 9 bases and the J gene end by 2 bases; junction bases not matched to a gene: 9. CDR3 region: CATGGDRSLTDTQYF. DNA of the CDR3: TGTGCCACCGGAGGGGACAGGTCCCTCACAGATACGCAGTATTTT.

The chain carries TRBV2 and TRBJ1-5, with a possible D match to TRBD1 (6 bases). The V end lost 8 bases, the J end lost 5 bases, and 16 bases lay between the germline ends. CDR1 is SNHLY, CDR2 FYNNEI, per germline. CDR3 size: 14 residues. The CDR3 bases are TGTGCCAGCGGGGGCGCCGGTCTAGATCAGCCCCAGCATTTT. Amino acids: CASGGAGLDQPQHF.

In DNA, the CDR3 is TGCGCCAGCAGCTTGACAGGAAAAATTGAGGCTTTCTTT. This translates into CASSLTGKIEAFF. This sequence joins TRBV5-1 and TRBJ1-1; tentatively, D is TRBD1 (5 bases). V was cut by 1 base and J by 11 bases, with 15 bases left in between. The CDR3 spans 13 residues. CDR1 and CDR2 (germline): SGHRS, YFSETQ.

V and J are TRBV29-1 and TRBJ1-2; D is undetermined. The CDR3 runs 11 residues. Germline-derived CDR1 and CDR2 are SQVTM and ANQGSEA. V shed 6 bases and J shed 7 bases, with 12 bases lying between them. The CDR3 sequence: CSVTTNRGYTF. CDR3 DNA sequence: TGCAGCGTGACTACTAATCGTGGCTACACCTTC.

The chain uses TRBV28 and TRBJ2-1; perhaps TRBD1 as D (6 bases). CDR3 size: 15 residues. V was cut by 2 bases and J by 0 bases, with 8 bases left in between. Per the germline V gene, CDR1 is MDHEN and CDR2 is SYDVKM. CDR3 sequence reads: CASSLKQGSYNEQFF. The CDR3 DNA is TGTGCCAGCAGTTTAAAACAGGGCTCCTACAATGAGCAGTTCTTC.

This clone was seen more than once but under ten times. The chain is built from TRBV27 and TRBJ1-6; the D is unclear. V shed 2 bases and J shed 10 bases, with 15 bases lying between them. The CDR3 is 15 residues long. The germline V gene encodes CDR1 MNHEY and CDR2 SMNVEV (reference sequence). CDR3 residues: CASSLNLPGPSPLHF. The CDR3 bases are TGTGCCAGCAGTTTAAACCTCCCTGGGCCCTCACCCCTCCACTTT.

The V and J genes are TRBV5-1 and TRBJ1-2; 8 nucleotides line up with TRBD1. This CDR3 region has 12 residues. V was clipped by 4 bases and J by 8 bases; unmatched bases: 4. The germline gives CDR1 SGHRS, CDR2 YFSETQ. The CDR3 DNA reads as TGCGCCAGCAGCGACGGACAGGGAGGCTACACCTTC. Residues: CASSDGQGGYTF.

The V gene is TRBV18, the J gene TRBJ2-5; 8 bases map to TRBD2. CDR1 is KGHSH, CDR2 LQKENI, per germline. The CDR3 totals 16 residues. Trimming removed 3 bases from V and 2 bases from J; junction bases left unmatched: 8. The CDR3 DNA sequence: TGTGCCAGCTCACCGGGCGTGACTAGCGCACAAGAGACCCAGTACTTC. Its protein product is CASSPGVTSAQETQYF. Complete variable domain (other parts from reference TRBV18 and TRBJ2-5): NAGVMQNPRHLVRRRGQEARLRCSPMKGHSHVYWYRQLPEEGLKFMVYLQKENIIDESGMPKERFSAEFPKEGPSILRIQQVVRGDSAAYFCASSPGVTSAQETQYFGPGTRLLVL.

This chain uses TRBV7-3 with TRBJ1-1, with 7 positions matching TRBD1. The germline V gene has CDR1 SGHTA and CDR2 FQGTGA. V gave up 4 bases and J gave up 4 bases; unmatched junction bases: 6. The CDR3 contains 14 residues. CDR3 residues: CASSSSTGFTEAFF. The CDR3 DNA reads as TGTGCCAGCAGCTCGTCGACAGGGTTCACTGAAGCTTTCTTT.

The V call is TRBV7-9, the J call TRBJ1-4; D remains unclear. The V end lost 1 base, the J end lost 3 bases, and 9 bases lay between the germline ends. Germline V lookup: CDR1 SEHNR, CDR2 FQNEAQ (reference sequence). This CDR3 contains 15 residues. The CDR3 region is CASSLGRQANEKLFF. In nucleotides, the CDR3 is TGTGCCAGCAGCTTAGGTCGCCAGGCTAATGAAAAACTGTTTTTT.

The rearrangement joins TRBV29-1 to TRBJ1-2, with D maybe TRBD1 (6 bases). Per the germline V gene, CDR1 is SQVTM and CDR2 is ANQGSEA. The CDR3 loop spans 15 amino acids. V was shortened by 6 bases and J by 1 base, with 18 bases between the two germline ends. CDR3 nucleotides: TGCAGCGTGAGAACTTTCGGACAGTTTAACTATGGCTACACCTTC. Its translation: CSVRTFGQFNYGYTF.

The genes are TRBV7-2 and TRBJ2-7; D possibly corresponds to TRBD2 (6 bases). The CDR3 is 15 residues long. V lost 0 bases, J lost 0 bases, and 9 bases lay in between. Germline CDR1 reads SGHTA; CDR2 reads FQGNSA. CDR3: CASSLAGGTSYEQYF. The CDR3 DNA is TGTGCCAGCAGCTTAGCGGGGGGTACCTCCTACGAGCAGTACTTC.

This sequence joins TRBV5-1 and TRBJ2-3; 11 bases are shared with TRBD2. The germline CDR1 and CDR2 sequences are SGHRS and YFSETQ. Trimming at V came to 2 bases and at J to 7 bases, leaving 12 bases not matched to a gene. This CDR3 has 17 amino acids. The CDR3 region is CASSFVIAGGPENTQYF. DNA for the CDR3: TGCGCCAGCAGCTTTGTAATAGCGGGGGGGCCAGAGAATACGCAGTATTTT.

The rearrangement links TRBV7-2 to TRBJ2-3, with 12 bases matching TRBD2. Germline V gene lookup returns CDR1 SGHTA and CDR2 FQGNSA. J was trimmed by 5 bases and V by 2 bases; bases with no gene match: 2. The length of the CDR3 is 15 residues. Here the CDR3 reads CASSLTSGGQDTQYF. CDR3 in DNA: TGTGCCAGCAGCTTAACTAGCGGGGGGCAAGATACGCAGTATTTT.